The rows below give T cell receptor beta chains drawn from one sample of a study of CXCR3-negative and CXCR3-positive naive CD8 T cells. Reprocessing the 5' RACE reads, TCRdb reports a single entry for every CDR3 protein and omits DNA. Recorded here are around 140,000 distinct CDR3 sequences; the top ten clones represent 0.45% to 0.55%. Sequenced material: naive CXCR3- CD8+ T cells from blood. These receptors were obtained from a human donor in good health. Some clones in this sample may be carry-over from other donors' samples. Each CDR3 is given with its conserved first and last residue.

V gene	J gene	CDR3 protein
TRBV29-1	TRBJ2-3	CSVETATDTQYF
TRBV15	TRBJ2-3	CATSRETGSPSTDTQYF
TRBV20-1	TRBJ2-3	CSASSTSGSSDTQYF
TRBV3-1	TRBJ1-1	CASSQDLPGTAFF
TRBV6-5	TRBJ2-1	CASSDDPGAPYNEQLF
TRBV4-3	TRBJ2-7	CASSQEGAGGNYEQYF
TRBV29-1	TRBJ1-2	CSVGTGGYGYTF
TRBV6-5	TRBJ1-2	CASSLTGKGGYTF
TRBV28	TRBJ2-5	CASSFGGATQYF
TRBV7-9	TRBJ2-6	CASSSKVGIGANVLTF
TRBV12-3/TRBV12-4	TRBJ2-6	CASSYNSGTGVSGANVLTF
TRBV19	TRBJ2-1	CASSIGANEQFF
TRBV28	TRBJ2-1	CASSPTAGGRVF
TRBV29-1	TRBJ1-1	CSVEVEGRGVWRWGKNTEAFF
TRBV10-3	TRBJ2-7	CAISGSLGGTESYEQYF
TRBV27	TRBJ1-2	CASRGQNYGYTF
TRBV19	TRBJ1-1	CASSISPTVNTEAFF
TRBV27	TRBJ2-1	CASRRGINEQFF
TRBV11-3	TRBJ2-3	CASSLENGQITDTQYF
TRBV11-2	TRBJ2-2	CASSLTGGLAGGPNTGELFF
TRBV12-3/TRBV12-4	TRBJ1-5	CASSLTGGYSNQPQHF
TRBV14	TRBJ2-1	CASSQGTASSSYNEQFF
TRBV20-1	TRBJ2-7	CSARGVGSEQYF
TRBV30	TRBJ2-2	CAWSTGAGELFF
TRBV30	TRBJ2-1	CALDPGDPYNEQFF
TRBV7-9	TRBJ1-2	CASSPVGLGYTF
TRBV7-9	TRBJ2-7	CASSFWPGEQYF
TRBV6-2/TRBV6-3	TRBJ2-7	CASTPAGTGYLAGIYEQYF
TRBV3-1	TRBJ2-7	CASSQEAGAYEQYF
TRBV3-2	TRBJ2-2	CASSQTPQGTGELFF
TRBV15	TRBJ1-2	CATRQPGEANYGYTF
TRBV6-2/TRBV6-3	TRBJ2-5	CAGGGSGETQYF
TRBV24-1	TRBJ2-1	CATSDYGTRYNEQFF
TRBV27	TRBJ2-1	CASSLGSSQAQFF
TRBV24-1	TRBJ2-1	CATSDSGQGDSYNEQFF
TRBV21-1	TRBJ2-1	CASSKVAGESCNEQFF
TRBV7-9	TRBJ2-5	CASSLLTSGGETQYF
TRBV2	TRBJ2-1	CASSELPTPGNEQFF
TRBV21-1	TRBJ2-1	CASSLRLAVYNEQFF
TRBV29-1	TRBJ2-3	CSGRDPSTDTQYF
TRBV5-6	TRBJ1-5	CASSAYYSNQPQHF
TRBV6-2/TRBV6-3	TRBJ2-2	CASSPRLTTGELFF
TRBV15	TRBJ1-2	CATSREYYPDRVYGYTF
TRBV7-6	TRBJ2-7	CASSLVIRGDEQYF
TRBV27	TRBJ2-2	CATRALPNTGELFF
TRBV28	TRBJ1-5	CASSLGGAGGQPQHF
TRBV20-1	TRBJ2-1	CSARRLAGRGLEQFF
TRBV6-5	TRBJ1-3	CASSYGENRNTIYF
TRBV27	TRBJ1-2	CASSKNRGLYGYTF
TRBV7-8	TRBJ1-3	CASSLEWQALGSGNTIYF
TRBV6-5	TRBJ1-2	CAIAPNIGYGYTF
TRBV6-2/TRBV6-3	TRBJ2-7	CASGPSYEQYF
TRBV13	TRBJ2-1	CASSPSAGVDLAEQFF
TRBV9	TRBJ2-2	CASSAWASRNTGELFF
TRBV12-3/TRBV12-4	TRBJ1-5	CASNWASNQPQHF